This T cell receptor beta chain came from a study of blood T cell repertoires in COVID-19. Across the study: From the United States, Italy and Spain came samples of acute and convalescent COVID-19.

The study recruited people aged about 18 to 89 years across approximately 24 US areas. Profiling relied on immunoSEQ multiplex PCR, and the TCRdb table lists in-frame clones only, not all of them. The sample has hundreds of thousands of clones; roughly 85% are singletons. The V gene end was trimmed by 4 bases and the J gene end by 3 bases; junction bases not matched to a gene: 14. Germline lookup yields CDR1 SGHKS and CDR2 YYEKEE (reference sequence). CDR3 length: 17 amino acids. This rearrangement joins TRBV5-5 to TRBJ2-7; 9 bases agree with TRBD1. Sequencing was performed on PBMCs or T cells enriched from blood (not recorded which). This TCR was recovered from a man between 40 and 49 years old who had been exposed to COVID-19. CDR3 in DNA: TGTGCCAGCAGCAAAACCGGGACAGGGTTTGGAGGCTACGAGCAGTACTTC. This translates into CASSKTGTGFGGYEQYF. Full variable domain (rest looked up from reference TRBV5-5 and TRBJ2-7): DAGVTQSPTHLIKTRGQQVTLRCSPISGHKSVSWYQQVLGQGPQFIFQYYEKEERGRGNFPDRFSARQFPNYSSELNVNALLLGDSALYLCASSKTGTGFGGYEQYFGPGTRLTVT.